The 9 T cell receptor beta chains reported below all come from one sample, sequenced in a study of blood T cells in healthy people across ages. For the second PCR, which ran for about 6 to 11 cycles, a sample-barcoded 5' primer and a J-beta primer mix were used. TCRdb processed the 5' RACE reads anew with MiXCR; each CDR3 protein has one entry. The sample lists about 1.5 million distinct CDR3 sequences; about 43% were seen once. Sequencing was performed on blood. The origin of the receptors is a woman aged 18-29 years in good health.

This clonotype showed up just a few times. The chain is built from TRBV20-1 and TRBJ2-5, with 16 bases lining up with TRBD2. Germline CDR1 and CDR2: DFQATT and SNEGSKA (reference sequence). The CDR3 spans 17 residues. Unmatched junction bases numbered 9, after V lost 3 bases and J lost 5 bases. CDR3 bases: TGCAGTGCTAGCTCGGGACTAGCGGGAGGGCTTTCGGAGACCCAGTACTTC. The encoded protein is CSASSGLAGGLSETQYF.

CDR3 sequence reads: CASRRGGGMNTEAFF. CDR3 in DNA: TGTGCCAGCAGGCGGGGTGGGGGTATGAACACTGAAGCTTTCTTT. The chain combines TRBV6-5 with TRBJ1-1; maybe TRBD1 (5 bases). The CDR3 has 15 residues. The ends were cut back, 6 bases at V and 0 bases at J, with 14 bases in the middle. Germline values: CDR1 MNHEY, CDR2 SVGAGI.

This clonotype was detected a few times. The gene calls are TRBV12-3 or TRBV12-4 and TRBJ2-3, with 8 bases fitting TRBD2. The CDR3 is 15 amino acids. J gave up 3 bases and V 5 bases, and 7 bases lay outside the gene matches. CDR3 nucleotide sequence: TGTGCCAGCAGTGCCGGGACTAGGTTGACAGATACGCAGTATTTT. This codes for CASSAGTRLTDTQYF.

This chain links TRBV3-1 with TRBJ2-6, with D perhaps TRBD1 (5 bases). V gave up 2 bases and J gave up 9 bases, with 8 bases separating them. Germline V lookup: CDR1 LGHDT, CDR2 YNNKEL (reference sequence). The CDR3 totals 13 residues. Here the CDR3 DNA reads TGTGCCAGCAGCCAACGAACAGGCAACGTCCTGACTTTC. This encodes CASSQRTGNVLTF.

This chain joins TRBV4-1 and TRBJ1-5; D possibly corresponds to TRBD1 (5 bases). Trimming took 1 base from V and 0 from J, leaving 7 bases between them. The CDR3 length is 15 residues. Per the germline V gene, CDR1 is MGHRA and CDR2 is YSYEKL. The CDR3 spells CASSQAGISNQPQHF. CDR3 in DNA: TGCGCCAGCAGCCAAGCAGGGATTAGCAATCAGCCCCAGCATTTT.

This chain uses TRBV18 with TRBJ1-1; D is uncertain. Per the germline V gene, CDR1 is KGHSH and CDR2 is LQKENI. The ends were cut back, 2 bases at V and 1 base at J, with 5 bases in the middle. This CDR3 has 13 residues. Here the CDR3 reads CASSPNQNTEAFF. The CDR3 region has the DNA TGTGCCAGCTCACCAAATCAGAACACTGAAGCTTTCTTT.

This clonotype has more than one count but fewer than ten. J is TRBJ2-2 and V is TRBV7-9; no reliable D call. Germline V gene sequence: CDR1 SEHNR, CDR2 FQNEAQ (reference sequence). V shed 6 bases and J shed 4 bases, with 9 bases lying between them. The CDR3 is made up of 13 amino acids. DNA of the CDR3: TGTGCCAGCAGGGCAGAACTCACCGGGGAGCTGTTTTTT. This codes for CASRAELTGELFF.

The rearrangement links TRBV5-1 to TRBJ2-2, with 7 bases aligning to TRBD2. Germline-derived CDR1 and CDR2 are SGHRS and YFSETQ. Trimming removed 9 bases from V and 3 bases from J; junction bases left unmatched: 5. The CDR3 is made up of 13 amino acids. The CDR3 region is CATGGAYTGELFF. The CDR3, as DNA: TGCGCCACGGGAGGCGCTTACACCGGGGAGCTGTTTTTT. Full variable domain (outside the CDR3, taken from reference TRBV5-1 and TRBJ2-2): KAGVTQTPRYLIKTRGQQVTLSCSPISGHRSVSWYQQTPGQGLQFLFEYFSETQRNKGNFPGRFSGRQFSNSRSEMNVSTLELGDSALYLCATGGAYTGELFFGEGSRLTVL.

V is TRBV10-3 and J is TRBJ2-1; D is unresolved. The J call may be faulty, since TRBJ2-7 better matches the DNA end. The CDR3 totals 13 residues. Germline loops: CDR1 ENHRY, CDR2 SYGVKD. The CDR3 nucleotides read TGTGCCATCGCTATGGACCCCCGTGGCGAGCAGTACTTC. This codes for CAIAMDPRGEQYF.